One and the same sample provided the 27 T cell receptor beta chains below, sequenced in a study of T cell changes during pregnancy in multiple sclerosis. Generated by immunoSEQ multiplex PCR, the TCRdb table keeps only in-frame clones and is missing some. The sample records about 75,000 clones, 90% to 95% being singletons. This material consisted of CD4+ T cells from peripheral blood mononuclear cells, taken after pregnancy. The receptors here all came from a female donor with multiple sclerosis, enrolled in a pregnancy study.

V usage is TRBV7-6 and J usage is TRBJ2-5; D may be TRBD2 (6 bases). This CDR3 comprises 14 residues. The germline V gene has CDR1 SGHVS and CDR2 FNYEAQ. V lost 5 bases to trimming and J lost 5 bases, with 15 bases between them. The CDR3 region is CASSLSAGYETQYF. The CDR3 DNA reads TGTGCCAGCAGCCTATCGGCGGGGTATGAGACCCAGTACTTC.

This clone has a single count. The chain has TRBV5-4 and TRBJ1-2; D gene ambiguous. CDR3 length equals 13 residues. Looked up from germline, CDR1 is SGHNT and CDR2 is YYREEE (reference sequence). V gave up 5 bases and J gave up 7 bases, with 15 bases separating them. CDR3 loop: CASRPRGYSGYTF. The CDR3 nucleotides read TGTGCCAGCAGACCAAGAGGGTATTCTGGCTACACCTTC. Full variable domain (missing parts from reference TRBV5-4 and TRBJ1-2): ETGVTQSPTHLIKTRGQQVTLRCSSQSGHNTVSWYQQALGQGPQFIFQYYREEENGRGNFPPRFSGLQFPNYSSELNVNALELDDSALYLCASRPRGYSGYTFGSGTRLTVV.

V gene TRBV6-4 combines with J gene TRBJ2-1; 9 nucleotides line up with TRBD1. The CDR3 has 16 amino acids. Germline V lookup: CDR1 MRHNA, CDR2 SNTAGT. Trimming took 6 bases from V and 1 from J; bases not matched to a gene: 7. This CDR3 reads CASRRDRAGSYNEQFF. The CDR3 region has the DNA TGTGCCAGCAGACGGGACAGGGCAGGGTCCTACAATGAGCAGTTCTTC.

CDR3: CASSAGQEETQYF. DNA of the CDR3: TGTGCCAGCAGCGCGGGACAGGAAGAGACCCAGTACTTC. The genes are TRBV2 and TRBJ2-5; TRBD1 agrees at 8 bases. V trimming: 6 bases; J trimming: 3 bases; junction bases outside the gene matches: 3. Germline loops: CDR1 SNHLY, CDR2 FYNNEI. This CDR3 has 13 residues.

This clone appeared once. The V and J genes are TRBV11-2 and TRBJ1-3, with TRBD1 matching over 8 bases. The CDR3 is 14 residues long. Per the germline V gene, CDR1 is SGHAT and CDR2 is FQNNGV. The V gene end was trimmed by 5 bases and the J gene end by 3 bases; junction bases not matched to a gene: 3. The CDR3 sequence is CASSPTGVGNTIYF. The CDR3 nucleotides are TGTGCCAGCAGCCCGACAGGGGTTGGAAACACCATATATTTT.

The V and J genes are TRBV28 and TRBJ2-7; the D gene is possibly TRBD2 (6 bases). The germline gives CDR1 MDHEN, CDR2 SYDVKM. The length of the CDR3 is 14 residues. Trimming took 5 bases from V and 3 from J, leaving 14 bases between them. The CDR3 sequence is CASSPAGTLYEQYF. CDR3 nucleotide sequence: TGTGCCAGCAGTCCTGCCGGGACTCTCTACGAGCAGTACTTC.

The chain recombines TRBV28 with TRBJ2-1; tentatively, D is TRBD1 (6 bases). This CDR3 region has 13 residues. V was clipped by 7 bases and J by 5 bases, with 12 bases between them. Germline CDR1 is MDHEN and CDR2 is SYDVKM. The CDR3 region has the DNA TGTGCCAGCAAGCTGGACAGTAACAATGAGCAGTTCTTC. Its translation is CASKLDSNNEQFF.

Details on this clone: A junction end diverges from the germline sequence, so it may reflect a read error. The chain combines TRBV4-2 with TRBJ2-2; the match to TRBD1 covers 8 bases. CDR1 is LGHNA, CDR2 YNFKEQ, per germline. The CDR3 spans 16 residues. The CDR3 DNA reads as TGTGCCAGCAACCAAGAGGACAGGGAAGACACCGGGGAGCTGTTTTTT. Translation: CASNQEDREDTGELFF.

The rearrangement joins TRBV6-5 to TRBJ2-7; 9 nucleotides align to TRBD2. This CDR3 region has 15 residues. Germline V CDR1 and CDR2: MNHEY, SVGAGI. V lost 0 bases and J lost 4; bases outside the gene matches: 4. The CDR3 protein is CASSYSFSGGYEQYF. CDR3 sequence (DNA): TGTGCCAGCAGTTACTCGTTTAGCGGGGGTTACGAGCAGTACTTC.

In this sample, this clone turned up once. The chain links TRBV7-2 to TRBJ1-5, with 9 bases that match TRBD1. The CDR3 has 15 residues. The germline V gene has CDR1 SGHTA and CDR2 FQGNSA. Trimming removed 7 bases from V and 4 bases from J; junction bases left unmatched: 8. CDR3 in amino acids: CASTSDRGGNQPQHF. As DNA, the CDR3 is TGTGCCAGCACCTCGGACAGGGGAGGGAATCAGCCCCAGCATTTT.

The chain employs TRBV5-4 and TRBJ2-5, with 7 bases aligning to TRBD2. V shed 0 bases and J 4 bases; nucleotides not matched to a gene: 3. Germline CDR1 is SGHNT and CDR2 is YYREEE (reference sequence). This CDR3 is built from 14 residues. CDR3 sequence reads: CASSLVGGGETQYF. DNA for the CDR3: TGTGCCAGCAGCTTGGTGGGGGGGGGAGAGACCCAGTACTTC.

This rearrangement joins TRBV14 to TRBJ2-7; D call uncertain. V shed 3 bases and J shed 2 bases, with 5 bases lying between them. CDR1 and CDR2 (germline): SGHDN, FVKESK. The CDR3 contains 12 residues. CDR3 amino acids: CASSHTPYEQYF. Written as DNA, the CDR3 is TGTGCCAGCAGCCATACACCCTACGAGCAGTACTTC.

This CDR3 reads CASSRDGGSTDTQYF. Written as DNA, the CDR3 is TGCGCCAGCAGCCGAGACGGAGGTAGCACAGATACGCAGTATTTT. The chain couples TRBV5-1 to TRBJ2-3, with D maybe TRBD2 (5 bases). Germline values: CDR1 SGHRS, CDR2 YFSETQ. This CDR3 region has 15 residues. Trimming stripped 4 bases from V and 0 bases from J, with 12 bases between.

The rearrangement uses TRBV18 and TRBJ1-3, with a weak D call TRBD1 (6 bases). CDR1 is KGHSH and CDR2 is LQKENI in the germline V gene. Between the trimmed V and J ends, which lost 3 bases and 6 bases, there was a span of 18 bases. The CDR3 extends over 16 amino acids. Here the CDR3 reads CASSPFGQIMENTIYF. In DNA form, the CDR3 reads TGTGCCAGCTCACCCTTTGGACAGATTATGGAAAACACCATATATTTT.

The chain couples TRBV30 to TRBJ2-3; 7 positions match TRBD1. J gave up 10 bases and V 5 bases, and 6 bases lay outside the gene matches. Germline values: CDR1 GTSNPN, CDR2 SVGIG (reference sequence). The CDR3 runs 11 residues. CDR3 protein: CAWLTGPAQYF. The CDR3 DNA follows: TGTGCCTGGTTGACAGGGCCCGCGCAGTATTTT.

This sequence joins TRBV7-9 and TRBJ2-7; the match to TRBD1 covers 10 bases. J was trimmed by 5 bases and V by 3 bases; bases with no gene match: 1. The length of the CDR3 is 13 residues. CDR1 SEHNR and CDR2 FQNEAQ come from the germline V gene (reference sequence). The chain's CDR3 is CASSLDRGNEQYF. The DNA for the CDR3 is TGTGCCAGCAGCTTGGACAGGGGGAACGAGCAGTACTTC.

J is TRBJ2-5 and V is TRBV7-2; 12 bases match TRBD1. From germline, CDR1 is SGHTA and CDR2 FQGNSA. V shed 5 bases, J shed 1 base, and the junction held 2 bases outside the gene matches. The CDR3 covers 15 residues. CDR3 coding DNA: TGTGCCAGCAGCCCGGGACAGGGGGCCCAAGAGACCCAGTACTTC. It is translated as CASSPGQGAQETQYF.

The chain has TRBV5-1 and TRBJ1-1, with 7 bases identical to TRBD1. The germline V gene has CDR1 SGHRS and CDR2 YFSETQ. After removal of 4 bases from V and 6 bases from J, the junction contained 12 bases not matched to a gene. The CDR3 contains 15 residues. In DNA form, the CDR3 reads TGCGCCAGCAGCCCCTGGGACAGCAGGACCGCTGAAGCTTTCTTT. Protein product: CASSPWDSRTAEAFF. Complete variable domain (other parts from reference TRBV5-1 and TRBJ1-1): KAGVTQTPRYLIKTRGQQVTLSCSPISGHRSVSWYQQTPGQGLQFLFEYFSETQRNKGNFPGRFSGRQFSNSRSEMNVSTLELGDSALYLCASSPWDSRTAEAFFGQGTRLTVV.

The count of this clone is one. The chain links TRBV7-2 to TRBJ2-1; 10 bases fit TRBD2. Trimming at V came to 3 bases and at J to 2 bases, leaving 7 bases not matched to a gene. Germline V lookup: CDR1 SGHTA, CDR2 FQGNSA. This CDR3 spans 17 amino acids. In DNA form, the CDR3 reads TGTGCCAGCAGCTTTGGTTTAGCGGGAGGAGCCTACAATGAGCAGTTCTTC. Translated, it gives CASSFGLAGGAYNEQFF.

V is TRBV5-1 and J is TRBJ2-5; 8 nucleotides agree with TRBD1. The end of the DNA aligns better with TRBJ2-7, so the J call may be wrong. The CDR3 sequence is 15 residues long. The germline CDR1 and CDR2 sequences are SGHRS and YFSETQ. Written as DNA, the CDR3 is TGCGCCAGCAGCGGAAGGACAGGGATCCCCTACGAGCAGTACTTC. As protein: CASSGRTGIPYEQYF.

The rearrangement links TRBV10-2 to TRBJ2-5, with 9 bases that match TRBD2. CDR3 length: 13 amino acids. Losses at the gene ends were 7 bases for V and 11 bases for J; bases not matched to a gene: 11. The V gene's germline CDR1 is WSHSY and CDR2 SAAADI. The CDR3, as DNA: TGCGCCAGCACTAAATACAGGGCGGGGGGGCAGTACTTC. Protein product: CASTKYRAGGQYF.

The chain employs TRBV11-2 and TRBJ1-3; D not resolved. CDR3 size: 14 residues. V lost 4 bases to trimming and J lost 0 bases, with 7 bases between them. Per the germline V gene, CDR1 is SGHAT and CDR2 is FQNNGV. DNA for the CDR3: TGTGCCAGCAGCTCAGGCAGCTCTGGAAACACCATATATTTT. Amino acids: CASSSGSSGNTIYF.

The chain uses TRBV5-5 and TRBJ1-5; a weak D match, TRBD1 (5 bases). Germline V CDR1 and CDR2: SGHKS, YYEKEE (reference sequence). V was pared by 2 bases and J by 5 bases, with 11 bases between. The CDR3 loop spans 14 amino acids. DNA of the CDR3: TGTGCCAGCAGCTTCCAGGGAAGGGATCAGCCCCAGCATTTT. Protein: CASSFQGRDQPQHF.

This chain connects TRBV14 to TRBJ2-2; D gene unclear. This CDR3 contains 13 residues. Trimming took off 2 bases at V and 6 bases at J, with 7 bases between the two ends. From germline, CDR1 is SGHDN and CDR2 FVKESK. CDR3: CASSQSLSGELFF. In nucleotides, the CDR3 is TGTGCCAGCAGCCAATCTTTGTCCGGGGAGCTGTTTTTT.

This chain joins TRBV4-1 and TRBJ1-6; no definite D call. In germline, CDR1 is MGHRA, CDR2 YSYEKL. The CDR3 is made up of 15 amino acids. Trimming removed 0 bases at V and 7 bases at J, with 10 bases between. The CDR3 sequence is CASSQDRVVNSPLHF. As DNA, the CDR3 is TGCGCCAGCAGCCAAGATCGGGTAGTCAATTCACCCCTCCACTTT.

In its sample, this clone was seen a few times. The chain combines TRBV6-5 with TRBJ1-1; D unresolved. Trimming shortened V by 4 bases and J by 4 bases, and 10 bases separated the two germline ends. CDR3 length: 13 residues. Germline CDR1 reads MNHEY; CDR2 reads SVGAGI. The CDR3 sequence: CASSFPGSTEAFF. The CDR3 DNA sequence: TGTGCCAGCAGTTTTCCTGGGAGCACTGAAGCTTTCTTT.

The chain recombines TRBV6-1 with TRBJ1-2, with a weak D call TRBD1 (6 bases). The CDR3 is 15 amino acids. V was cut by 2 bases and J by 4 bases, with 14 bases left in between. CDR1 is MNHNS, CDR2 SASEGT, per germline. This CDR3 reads CASSERQATSYGYTF. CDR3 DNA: TGTGCCAGCAGTGAAAGACAGGCCACCTCCTATGGCTACACCTTC.